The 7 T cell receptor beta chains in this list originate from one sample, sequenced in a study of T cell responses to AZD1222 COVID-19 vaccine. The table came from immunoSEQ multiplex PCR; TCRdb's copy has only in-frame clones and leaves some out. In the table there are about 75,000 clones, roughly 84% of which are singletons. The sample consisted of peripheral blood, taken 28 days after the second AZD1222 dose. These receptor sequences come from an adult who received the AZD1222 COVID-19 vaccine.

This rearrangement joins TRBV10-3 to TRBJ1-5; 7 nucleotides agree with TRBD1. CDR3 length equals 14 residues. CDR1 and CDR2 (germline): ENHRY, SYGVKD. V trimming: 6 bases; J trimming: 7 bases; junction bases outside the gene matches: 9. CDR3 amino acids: CAISPDREGQPQHF. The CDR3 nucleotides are TGTGCCATCAGCCCCGACAGGGAAGGCCAGCCCCAGCATTTT.

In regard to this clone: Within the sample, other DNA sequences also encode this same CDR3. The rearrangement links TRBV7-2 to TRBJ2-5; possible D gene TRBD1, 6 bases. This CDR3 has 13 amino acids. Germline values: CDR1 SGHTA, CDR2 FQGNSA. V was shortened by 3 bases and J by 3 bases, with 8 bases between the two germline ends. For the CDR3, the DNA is TGTGCCAGCAGCTTCGCAGGGGAAGAGACCCAGTACTTC. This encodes CASSFAGEETQYF.

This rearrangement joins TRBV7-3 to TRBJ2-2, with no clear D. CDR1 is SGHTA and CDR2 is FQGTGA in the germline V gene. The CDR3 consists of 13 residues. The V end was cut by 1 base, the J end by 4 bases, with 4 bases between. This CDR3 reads CASSLMTTGELFF. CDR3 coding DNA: TGTGCCAGCAGCTTAATGACCACCGGGGAGCTGTTTTTT.

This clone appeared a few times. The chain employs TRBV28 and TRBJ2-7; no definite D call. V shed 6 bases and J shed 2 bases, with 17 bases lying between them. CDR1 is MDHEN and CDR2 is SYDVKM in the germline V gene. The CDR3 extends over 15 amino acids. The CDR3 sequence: CASSYQPGGAYEQYF. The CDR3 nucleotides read TGTGCCAGCAGCTACCAGCCGGGCGGAGCCTACGAGCAGTACTTC. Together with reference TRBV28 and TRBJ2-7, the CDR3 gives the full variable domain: DVKVTQSSRYLVKRTGEKVFLECVQDMDHENMFWYRQDPGLGLRLIYFSYDVKMKEKGDIPEGYSVSREKKERFSLILESASTNQTSMYLCASSYQPGGAYEQYFGPGTRLTVT.

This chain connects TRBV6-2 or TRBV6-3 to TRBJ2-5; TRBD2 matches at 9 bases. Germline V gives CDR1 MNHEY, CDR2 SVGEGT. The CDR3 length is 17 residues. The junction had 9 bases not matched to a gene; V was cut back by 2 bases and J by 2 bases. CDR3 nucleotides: TGTGCCAGCAGTTACGATATTAGCGGGGGAGATCAAGAGACCCAGTACTTC. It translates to CASSYDISGGDQETQYF.

The CDR3, as DNA: TGTGCCAGCAGCCCCCGGGGCCTTCCCTCCTACGAGCAGTACTTC. As protein: CASSPRGLPSYEQYF. V is TRBV28 and J is TRBJ2-7; the D call may be TRBD1 or TRBD2 (5 bases each). V was trimmed by 6 bases and J by 0 bases, leaving 15 bases between them. The CDR3 runs 15 residues. Per the germline V gene, CDR1 is MDHEN and CDR2 is SYDVKM.

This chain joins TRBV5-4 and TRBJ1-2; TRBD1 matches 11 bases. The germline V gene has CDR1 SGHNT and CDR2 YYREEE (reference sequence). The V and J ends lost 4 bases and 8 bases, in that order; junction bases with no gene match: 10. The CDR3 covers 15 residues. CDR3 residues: CASSRLLGTGGGYTF. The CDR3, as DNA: TGTGCCAGCAGCCGCCTACTCGGGACAGGGGGAGGCTACACCTTC.